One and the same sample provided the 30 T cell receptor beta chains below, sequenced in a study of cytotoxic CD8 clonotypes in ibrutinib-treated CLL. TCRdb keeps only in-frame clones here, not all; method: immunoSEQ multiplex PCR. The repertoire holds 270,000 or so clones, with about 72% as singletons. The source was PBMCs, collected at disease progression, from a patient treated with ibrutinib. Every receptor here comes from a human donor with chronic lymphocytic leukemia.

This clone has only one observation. The CDR3 loop is CSVLQGAASYEQYF. DNA for the CDR3: TGCAGCGTCCTACAGGGGGCCGCCTCCTACGAGCAGTACTTC. V is TRBV29-1 and J is TRBJ2-7, with TRBD1 matching 9 bases. Per the germline V gene, CDR1 is SQVTM and CDR2 is ANQGSEA. Trimming removed 6 bases from V and 0 bases from J; junction bases left unmatched: 6. The CDR3 loop spans 14 amino acids.

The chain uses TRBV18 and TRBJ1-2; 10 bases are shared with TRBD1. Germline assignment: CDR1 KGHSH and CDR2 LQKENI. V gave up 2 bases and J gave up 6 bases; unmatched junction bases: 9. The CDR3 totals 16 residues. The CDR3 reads CASSPTEGTGDHGYTF. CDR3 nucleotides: TGTGCCAGCTCACCAACCGAAGGGACAGGGGACCATGGCTACACCTTC.

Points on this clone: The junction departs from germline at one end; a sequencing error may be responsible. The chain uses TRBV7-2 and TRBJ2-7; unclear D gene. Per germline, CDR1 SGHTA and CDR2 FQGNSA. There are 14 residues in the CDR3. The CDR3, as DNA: TGTGCCAGCAGACCAGCCGCACTTGATACCCTTATGACATTC. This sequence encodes CASRPAALDTLMTF.

CDR3 region: CASTSRSGRTYEQYF. The CDR3 DNA is TGTGCCAGCACCTCCCGTAGCGGGAGAACGTACGAGCAGTACTTC. The rearrangement links TRBV6-6 to TRBJ2-7; 9 nucleotides line up with TRBD2. The CDR3 extends over 15 amino acids. The V segment lost 7 bases and the J segment 4 bases; nucleotides outside the gene matches: 11. Per the germline V gene, CDR1 is MNHNY and CDR2 is SVGAGI (reference sequence).

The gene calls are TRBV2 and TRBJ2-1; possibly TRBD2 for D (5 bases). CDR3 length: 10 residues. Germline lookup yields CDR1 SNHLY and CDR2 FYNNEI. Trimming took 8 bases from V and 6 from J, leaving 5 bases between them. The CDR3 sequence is CASGLNEQFF. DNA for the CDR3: TGTGCCAGCGGACTCAATGAGCAGTTCTTC.

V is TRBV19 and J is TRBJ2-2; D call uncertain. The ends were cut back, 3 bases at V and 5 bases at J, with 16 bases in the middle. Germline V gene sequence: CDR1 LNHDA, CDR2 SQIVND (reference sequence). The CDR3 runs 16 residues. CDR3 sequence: CASSIIRTLGTGELFF. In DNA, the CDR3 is TGTGCCAGTAGTATTATTAGAACCTTGGGAACCGGGGAGCTGTTTTTT.

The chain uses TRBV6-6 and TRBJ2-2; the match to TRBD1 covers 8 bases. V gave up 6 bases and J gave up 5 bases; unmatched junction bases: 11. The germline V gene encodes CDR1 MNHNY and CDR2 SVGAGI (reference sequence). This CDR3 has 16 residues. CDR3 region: CASRTDRGLSTGELFF. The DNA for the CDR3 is TGTGCCAGCAGGACCGACAGGGGTCTGAGTACCGGGGAGCTGTTTTTT.

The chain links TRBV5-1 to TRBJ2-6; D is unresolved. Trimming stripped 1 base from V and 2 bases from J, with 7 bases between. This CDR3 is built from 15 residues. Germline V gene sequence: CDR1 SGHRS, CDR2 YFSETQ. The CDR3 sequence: CASSLNVPGANVLTF. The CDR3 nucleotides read TGCGCCAGCAGCTTGAACGTCCCTGGGGCCAACGTCCTGACTTTC.

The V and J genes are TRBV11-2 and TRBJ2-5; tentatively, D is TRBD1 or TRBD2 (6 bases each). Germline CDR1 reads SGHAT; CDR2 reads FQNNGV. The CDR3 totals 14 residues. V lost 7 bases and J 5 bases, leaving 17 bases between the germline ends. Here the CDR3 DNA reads TGTGCCAGCACCAACCGGGGGCTCGGGGAGACCCAGTACTTC. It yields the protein CASTNRGLGETQYF.

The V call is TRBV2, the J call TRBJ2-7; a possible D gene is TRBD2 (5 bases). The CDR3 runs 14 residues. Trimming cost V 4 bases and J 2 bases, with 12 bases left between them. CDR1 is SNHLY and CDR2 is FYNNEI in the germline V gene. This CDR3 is CASSADYGTYEQYF. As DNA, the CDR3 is TGTGCCAGCAGTGCCGATTACGGGACCTACGAGCAGTACTTC.

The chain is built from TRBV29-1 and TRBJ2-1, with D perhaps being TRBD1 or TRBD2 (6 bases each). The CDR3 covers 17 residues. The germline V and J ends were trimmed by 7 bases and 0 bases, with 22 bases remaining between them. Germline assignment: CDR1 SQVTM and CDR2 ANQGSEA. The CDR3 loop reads CSGVGSGARSSYNEQFF. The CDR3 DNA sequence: TGCAGCGGGGTAGGGTCGGGGGCCCGGAGCTCCTACAATGAGCAGTTCTTC.

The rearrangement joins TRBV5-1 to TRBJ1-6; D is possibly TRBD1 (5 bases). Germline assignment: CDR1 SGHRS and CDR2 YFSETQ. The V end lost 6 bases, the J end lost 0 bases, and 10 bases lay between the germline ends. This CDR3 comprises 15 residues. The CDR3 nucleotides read TGCGCCAGCAAGGACATGAGCTCCTATAATTCACCCCTCCACTTT. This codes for CASKDMSSYNSPLHF.

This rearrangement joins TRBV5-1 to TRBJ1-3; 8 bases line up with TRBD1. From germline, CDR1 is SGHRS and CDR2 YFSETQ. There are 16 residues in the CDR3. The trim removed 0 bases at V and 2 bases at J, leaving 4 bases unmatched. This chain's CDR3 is CASSLEVQGAGNTIYF. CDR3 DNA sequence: TGCGCCAGCAGCTTGGAGGTACAGGGGGCTGGAAACACCATATATTTT.

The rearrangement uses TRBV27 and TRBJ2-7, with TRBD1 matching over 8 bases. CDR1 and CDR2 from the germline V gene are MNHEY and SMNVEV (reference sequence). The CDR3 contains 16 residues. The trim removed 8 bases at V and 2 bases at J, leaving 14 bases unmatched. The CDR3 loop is CASAQPLGQGTYEQYF. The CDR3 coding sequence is TGTGCCAGCGCCCAGCCCCTCGGACAGGGCACCTACGAGCAGTACTTC.

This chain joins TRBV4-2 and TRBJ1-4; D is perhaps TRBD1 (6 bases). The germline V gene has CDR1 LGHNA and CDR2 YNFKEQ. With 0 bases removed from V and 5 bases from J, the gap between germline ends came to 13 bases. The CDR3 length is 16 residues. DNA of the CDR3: TGTGCCAGCAGCCAAGATGGGCAGGGGAAGAATGAAAAACTGTTTTTT. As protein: CASSQDGQGKNEKLFF.

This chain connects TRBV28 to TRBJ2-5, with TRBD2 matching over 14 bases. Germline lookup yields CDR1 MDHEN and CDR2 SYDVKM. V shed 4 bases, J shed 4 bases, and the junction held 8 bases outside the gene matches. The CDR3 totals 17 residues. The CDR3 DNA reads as TGTGCCAGCAGTTACCCAAGACTAGCGGGAGGGACAGAGACCCAGTACTTC. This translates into CASSYPRLAGGTETQYF.

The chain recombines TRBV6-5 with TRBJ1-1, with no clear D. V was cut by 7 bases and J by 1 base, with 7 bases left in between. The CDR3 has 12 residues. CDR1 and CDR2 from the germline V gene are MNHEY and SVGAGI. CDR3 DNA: TGTGCCAGCAAGAGAGGGAACACTGAAGCTTTCTTT. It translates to CASKRGNTEAFF.

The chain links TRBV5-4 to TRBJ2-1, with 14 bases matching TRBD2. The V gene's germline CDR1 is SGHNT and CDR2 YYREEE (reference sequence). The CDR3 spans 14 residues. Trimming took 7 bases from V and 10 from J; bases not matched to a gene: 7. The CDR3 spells CASSGTSGSREQFF. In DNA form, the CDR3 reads TGTGCCAGCTCAGGGACTAGCGGGAGTCGAGAGCAGTTCTTC.

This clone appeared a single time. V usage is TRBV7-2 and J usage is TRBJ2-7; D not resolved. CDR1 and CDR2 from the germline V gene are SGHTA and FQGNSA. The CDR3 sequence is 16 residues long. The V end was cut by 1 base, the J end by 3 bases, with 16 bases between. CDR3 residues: CASSLEYWARNYEQYF. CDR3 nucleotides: TGTGCCAGCAGCTTAGAATATTGGGCTCGGAACTACGAGCAGTACTTC.

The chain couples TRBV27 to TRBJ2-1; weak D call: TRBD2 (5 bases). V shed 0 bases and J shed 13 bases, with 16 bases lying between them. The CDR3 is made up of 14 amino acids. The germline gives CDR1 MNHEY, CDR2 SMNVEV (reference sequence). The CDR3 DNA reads TGTGCCAGCAGTTTATCCGGGATCCTCCGTGTACAGTTCTTC. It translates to CASSLSGILRVQFF.

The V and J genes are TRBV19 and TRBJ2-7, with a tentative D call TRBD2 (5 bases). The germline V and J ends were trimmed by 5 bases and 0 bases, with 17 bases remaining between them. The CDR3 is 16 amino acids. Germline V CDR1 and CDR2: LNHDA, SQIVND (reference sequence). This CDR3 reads CASSGGSGSGSYEQYF. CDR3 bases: TGTGCCAGTAGTGGAGGATCCGGCTCCGGCTCCTACGAGCAGTACTTC.

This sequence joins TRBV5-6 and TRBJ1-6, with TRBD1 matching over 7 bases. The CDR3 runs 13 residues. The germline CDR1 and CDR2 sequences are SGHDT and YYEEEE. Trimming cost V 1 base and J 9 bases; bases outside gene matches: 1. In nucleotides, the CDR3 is TGTGCCAGCAGCTTGAGACAGGGTTCACCCCTCCACTTT. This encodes CASSLRQGSPLHF.

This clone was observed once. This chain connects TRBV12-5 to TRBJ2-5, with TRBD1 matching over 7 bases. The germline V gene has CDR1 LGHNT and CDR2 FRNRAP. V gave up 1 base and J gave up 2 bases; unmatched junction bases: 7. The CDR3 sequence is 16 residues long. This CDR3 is CASGLAHRQGQETQYF. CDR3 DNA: TGTGCTAGTGGTTTGGCCCATCGACAGGGTCAAGAGACCCAGTACTTC.

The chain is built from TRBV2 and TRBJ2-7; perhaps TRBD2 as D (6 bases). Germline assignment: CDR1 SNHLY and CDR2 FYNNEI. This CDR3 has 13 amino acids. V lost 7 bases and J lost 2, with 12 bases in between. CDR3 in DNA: TGTGCCAGCAAGGGAGGCCCTACCTACGAGCAGTACTTC. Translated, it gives CASKGGPTYEQYF.

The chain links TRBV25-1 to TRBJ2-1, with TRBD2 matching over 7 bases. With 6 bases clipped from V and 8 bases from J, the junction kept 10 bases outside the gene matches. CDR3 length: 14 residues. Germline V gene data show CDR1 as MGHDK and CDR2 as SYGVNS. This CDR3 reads CASSSSGITYEQFF. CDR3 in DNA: TGTGCCAGCAGCTCCAGCGGGATCACATATGAGCAGTTCTTC.

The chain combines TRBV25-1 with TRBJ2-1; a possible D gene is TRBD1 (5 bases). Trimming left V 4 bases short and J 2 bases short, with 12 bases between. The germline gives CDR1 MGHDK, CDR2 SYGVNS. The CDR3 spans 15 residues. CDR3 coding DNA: TGTGCCAGCAGTGGTCTTGACAGTACCTACAATGAGCAGTTCTTC. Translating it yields CASSGLDSTYNEQFF.

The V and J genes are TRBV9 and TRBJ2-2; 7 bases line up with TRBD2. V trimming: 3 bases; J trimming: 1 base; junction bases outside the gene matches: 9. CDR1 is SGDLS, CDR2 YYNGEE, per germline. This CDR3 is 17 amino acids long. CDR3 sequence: CASSARGETKNTGELFF. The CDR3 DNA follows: TGTGCCAGCAGCGCCCGGGGGGAGACGAAGAACACCGGGGAGCTGTTTTTT.

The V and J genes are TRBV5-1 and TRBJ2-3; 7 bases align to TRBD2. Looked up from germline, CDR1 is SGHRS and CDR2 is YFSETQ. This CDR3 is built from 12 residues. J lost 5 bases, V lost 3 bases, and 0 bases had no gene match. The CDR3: CASSSGGDTQYF. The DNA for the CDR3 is TGCGCCAGCAGCTCGGGGGGAGATACGCAGTATTTT.

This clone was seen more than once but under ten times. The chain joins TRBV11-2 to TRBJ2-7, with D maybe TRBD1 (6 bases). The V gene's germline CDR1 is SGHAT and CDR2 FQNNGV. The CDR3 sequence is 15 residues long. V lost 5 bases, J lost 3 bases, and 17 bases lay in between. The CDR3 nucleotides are TGTGCCAGCAGCCCCTCTTGGGGGCGATACTACGAGCAGTACTTC. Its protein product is CASSPSWGRYYEQYF.

CDR3 residues: CASSVGDRVSEQYF. CDR3 nucleotide sequence: TGTGCCAGCAGCGTAGGGGACAGGGTTTCCGAGCAGTACTTC. The rearrangement uses TRBV9 and TRBJ2-7; 9 bases agree with TRBD1. The CDR3 length is 14 residues. CDR1 and CDR2 (germline): SGDLS, YYNGEE. V trimming: 0 bases; J trimming: 6 bases; junction bases outside the gene matches: 4.